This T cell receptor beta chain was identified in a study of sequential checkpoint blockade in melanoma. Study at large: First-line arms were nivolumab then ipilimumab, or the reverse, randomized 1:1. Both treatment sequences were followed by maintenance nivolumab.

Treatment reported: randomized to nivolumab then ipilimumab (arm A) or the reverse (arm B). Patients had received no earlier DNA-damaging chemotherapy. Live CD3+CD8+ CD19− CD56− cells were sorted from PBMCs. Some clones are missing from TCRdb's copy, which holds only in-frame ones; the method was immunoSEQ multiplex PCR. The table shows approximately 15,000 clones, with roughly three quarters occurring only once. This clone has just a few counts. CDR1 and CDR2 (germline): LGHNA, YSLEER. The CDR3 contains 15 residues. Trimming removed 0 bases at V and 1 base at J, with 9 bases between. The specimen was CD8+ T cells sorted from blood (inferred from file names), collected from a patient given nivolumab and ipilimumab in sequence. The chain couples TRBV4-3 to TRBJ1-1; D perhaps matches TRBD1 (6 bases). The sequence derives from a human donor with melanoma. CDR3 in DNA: TGCGCCAGCAGCCAAGAGGGACACGAGAACACTGAAGCTTTCTTT. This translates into CASSQEGHENTEAFF.